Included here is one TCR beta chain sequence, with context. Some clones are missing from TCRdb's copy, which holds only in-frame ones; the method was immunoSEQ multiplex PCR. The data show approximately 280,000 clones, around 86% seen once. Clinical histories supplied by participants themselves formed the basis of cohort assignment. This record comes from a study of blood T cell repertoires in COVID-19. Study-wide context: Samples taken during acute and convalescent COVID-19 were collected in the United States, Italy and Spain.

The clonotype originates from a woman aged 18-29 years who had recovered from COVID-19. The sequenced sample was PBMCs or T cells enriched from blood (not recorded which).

The CDR3 loop is CATSTRPRGRSYGYTF. DNA of the CDR3: TGTGCCACCAGCACACGGCCCAGGGGGCGCAGCTATGGCTACACCTTC. This chain connects TRBV15 to TRBJ1-2; 8 bases are a match to TRBD1. J gave up 4 bases and V 4 bases, and 11 bases lay outside the gene matches. There are 16 residues in the CDR3. Germline V gives CDR1 LNHNV, CDR2 YYDKDF (reference sequence).